This T cell receptor (beta chain) was observed in a study of T cell responses to AZD1222 COVID-19 vaccine. General study results and limits: Possibly, clonal diversity was underestimated; donors were largely white British and included more females. Among AZD1222 vaccinees, only six were seropositive at baseline. The breadth and depth of Spike-specific TCRs increased once two AZD1222 doses had been given. In all cases, repertoires were sampled only after the peak T cell response.

In regard to this clone: The antigen is undetermined.

The germline CDR1 and CDR2 sequences are MNHNS and SASEGT. The length of the CDR3 is 16 residues. Trimming shortened V by 0 bases and J by 6 bases, and 16 bases separated the two germline ends. TCRdb's table, derived via immunoSEQ multiplex PCR, lists solely in-frame clones and lacks some. Of approximately 77,000 clones listed, approximately 85% were seen once; the top ten hold 3.4%. The TCR originated in an adult who received the AZD1222 COVID-19 vaccine. This chain joins TRBV6-1 and TRBJ2-3; perhaps TRBD1 as D (5 bases). Specimen: peripheral blood, collected 28 days after the second AZD1222 dose. The CDR3 protein is CASSEASSRVGDTQYF. DNA for the CDR3: TGTGCCAGCAGTGAAGCTAGTAGCAGGGTCGGGGATACGCAGTATTTT.